The subject of this entry is one T cell receptor beta chain. Its antigen is not known. The data derive from a study of T cell responses to AZD1222 COVID-19 vaccine. Study-level points and caveats: CD4 TCRs linked to vaccination spanned spike, dominating at 160-218 and 743-854. Donors in the cohort were predominantly white British and more often female, and clonal diversity was possibly underestimated. At baseline, seropositivity was found in only a handful of AZD1222 recipients. Receipt of two AZD1222 doses was followed by a rise in Spike-specific TCR breadth and depth.

Germline-derived CDR1 and CDR2 are MDHEN and SYDVKM. CDR3 size: 15 residues. Trimming removed 5 bases at V and 4 bases at J, with 15 bases between. The data were produced by immunoSEQ multiplex PCR, yet TCRdb's version contains in-frame clones alone and is incomplete. This sample carries fewer than 200,000 clones, around 92% of them seen once, and the ten largest clones take over 1%. The V and J genes are TRBV28 and TRBJ2-1; D is possibly TRBD2 (6 bases). The TCR was taken from an adult in good health. The sample consisted of peripheral blood, taken on day 0 of AZD1222 vaccination. This CDR3 reads CASSPGGSIYNEQFF. CDR3 DNA: TGTGCCAGCAGTCCCGGAGGGTCCATATACAATGAGCAGTTCTTC.